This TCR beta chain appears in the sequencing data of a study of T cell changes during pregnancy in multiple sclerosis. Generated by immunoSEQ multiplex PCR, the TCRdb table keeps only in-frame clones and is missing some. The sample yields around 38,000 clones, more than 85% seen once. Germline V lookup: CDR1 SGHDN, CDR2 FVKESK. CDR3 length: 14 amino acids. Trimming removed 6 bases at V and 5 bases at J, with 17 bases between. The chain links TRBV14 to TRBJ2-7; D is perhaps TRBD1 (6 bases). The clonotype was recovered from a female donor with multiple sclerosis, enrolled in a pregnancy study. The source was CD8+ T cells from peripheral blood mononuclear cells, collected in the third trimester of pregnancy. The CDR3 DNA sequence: TGTGCCAGCAGGGAAACACAGGGTGTAGACGAGCAGTACTTC. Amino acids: CASRETQGVDEQYF.